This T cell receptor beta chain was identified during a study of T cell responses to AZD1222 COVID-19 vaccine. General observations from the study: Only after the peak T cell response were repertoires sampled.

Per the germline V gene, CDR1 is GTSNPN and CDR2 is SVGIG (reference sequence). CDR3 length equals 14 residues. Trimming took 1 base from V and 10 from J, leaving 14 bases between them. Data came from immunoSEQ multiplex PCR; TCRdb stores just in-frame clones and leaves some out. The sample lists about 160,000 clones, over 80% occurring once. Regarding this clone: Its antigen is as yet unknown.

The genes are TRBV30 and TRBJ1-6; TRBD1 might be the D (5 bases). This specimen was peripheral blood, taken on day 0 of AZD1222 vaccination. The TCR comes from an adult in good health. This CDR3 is CAWSAAGAESPLHF. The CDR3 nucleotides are TGTGCCTGGAGTGCGGCCGGGGCAGAGTCACCCCTCCACTTT. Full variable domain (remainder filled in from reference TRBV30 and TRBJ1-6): SQTIHQWPATLVQPVGSPLSLECTVEGTSNPNLYWYRQAAGRGLQLLFYSVGIGQISSEVPQNLSASRPQDRQFILSSKKLLLSDSGFYLCAWSAAGAESPLHFGNGTRLTVT.